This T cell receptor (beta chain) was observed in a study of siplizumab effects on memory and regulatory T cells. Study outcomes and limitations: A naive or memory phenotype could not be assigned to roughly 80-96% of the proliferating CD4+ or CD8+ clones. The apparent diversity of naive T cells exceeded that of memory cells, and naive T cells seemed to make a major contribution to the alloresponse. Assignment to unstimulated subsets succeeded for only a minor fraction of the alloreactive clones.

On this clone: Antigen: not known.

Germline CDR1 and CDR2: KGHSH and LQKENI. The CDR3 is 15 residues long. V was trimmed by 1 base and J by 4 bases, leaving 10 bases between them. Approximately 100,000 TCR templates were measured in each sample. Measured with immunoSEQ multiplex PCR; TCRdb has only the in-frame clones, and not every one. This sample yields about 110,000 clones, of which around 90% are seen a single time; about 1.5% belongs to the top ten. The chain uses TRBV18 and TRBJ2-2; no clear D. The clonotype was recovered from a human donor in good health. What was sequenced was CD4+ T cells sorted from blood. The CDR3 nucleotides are TGTGCCAGCTCACCACGAGAGGATAGCACCGGGGAGCTGTTTTTT. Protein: CASSPREDSTGELFF. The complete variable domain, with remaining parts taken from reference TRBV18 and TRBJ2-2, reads NAGVMQNPRHLVRRRGQEARLRCSPMKGHSHVYWYRQLPEEGLKFMVYLQKENIIDESGMPKERFSAEFPKEGPSILRIQQVVRGDSAAYFCASSPREDSTGELFFGEGSRLTVL.